What follows are 31 T cell receptor beta chains derived from one specimen sequenced in a study of T cell responses to AZD1222 COVID-19 vaccine. Clones were read by immunoSEQ multiplex PCR, and TCRdb kept only the in-frame ones, dropping some. Of 130,000 to 150,000 clones listed, about 93% were seen once; the top ten hold approximately 5.2%. The sample here was peripheral blood, taken on day 0 of AZD1222 vaccination. These receptors originate from an adult in good health.

The gene calls are TRBV11-2 and TRBJ2-3; 8 bases fit TRBD2. Trimming at V came to 4 bases and at J to 2 bases, leaving 11 bases not matched to a gene. The germline V gene has CDR1 SGHAT and CDR2 FQNNGV. This CDR3 has 17 amino acids. CDR3 nucleotides: TGTGCCAGCAGCTATGGCCGCGGGAGGACCATCACAGATACGCAGTATTTT. This gives the protein CASSYGRGRTITDTQYF. Drawing the rest from reference TRBV11-2 and TRBJ2-3, the complete variable domain is EAGVAQSPRYKIIEKRQSVAFWCNPISGHATLYWYQQILGQGPKLLIQFQNNGVVDDSQLPKDRFSAERLKGVDSTLKIQPAKLEDSAVYLCASSYGRGRTITDTQYFGPGTRLTVL.

Only one count was recorded for this clone. The chain recombines TRBV7-3 with TRBJ1-1; D gene uncertain. Trimming took off 7 bases at V and 0 bases at J, with 12 bases between the two ends. The CDR3 spans 14 residues. The germline gives CDR1 SGHTA, CDR2 FQGTGA. CDR3 DNA: TGTGCCAGCACCCAAACGGGCCTGAACACTGAAGCTTTCTTT. Translated: CASTQTGLNTEAFF.

The chain joins TRBV24-1 to TRBJ2-1, with 7 bases fitting TRBD1. CDR3 size: 16 residues. V dropped 2 bases and J dropped 7; count of bases not matched to a gene: 10. CDR1 is KGHDR and CDR2 is SFDVKD in the germline V gene. CDR3 nucleotides: TGTGCCACCAGTGATTCCGGGACAGAACTGGGTAATGAGCAGTTCTTC. Translation gives CATSDSGTELGNEQFF.

The V and J genes are TRBV7-9 and TRBJ2-7; D perhaps matches TRBD1 (5 bases). Trimming stripped 6 bases from V and 3 bases from J, with 9 bases between. The CDR3 extends over 12 amino acids. Looked up from germline, CDR1 is SEHNR and CDR2 is FQNEAQ (reference sequence). The CDR3 spells CASRAGNYEQYF. The CDR3 DNA reads as TGTGCCAGCAGGGCAGGGAACTACGAGCAGTACTTC. The whole variable domain, remainder taken from reference TRBV7-9 and TRBJ2-7, is DTGVSQNPRHKITKRGQNVTFRCDPISEHNRLYWYRQTLGQGPEFLTYFQNEAQLEKSRLLSDRFSAERPKGSFSTLEIQRTEQGDSAMYLCASRAGNYEQYFGPGTRLTVT.

This chain uses TRBV18 with TRBJ1-5, with unresolved D. The germline V gene has CDR1 KGHSH and CDR2 LQKENI. Trimming shortened V by 8 bases and J by 6 bases, and 17 bases separated the two germline ends. This CDR3 comprises 14 residues. The CDR3 region has the DNA TGTGCCAGCGCTTTAGAGAGCTGGGGTCAGCCCCAGCATTTT. Translation: CASALESWGQPQHF.

This clone has only one observation. The chain has TRBV13 and TRBJ1-5; 7 nucleotides match TRBD1. The V gene's germline CDR1 is PRHDT and CDR2 FYEKMQ (reference sequence). After removal of 4 bases from V and 7 bases from J, the junction contained 7 bases not matched to a gene. The CDR3 is made up of 14 amino acids. CDR3 protein: CASSSTGAGQPQHF. The CDR3 nucleotides are TGTGCCAGCAGCTCAACAGGGGCGGGACAGCCCCAGCATTTT. Using reference TRBV13 and TRBJ1-5 for the parts outside the CDR3, the full variable domain is AAGVIQSPRHLIKEKRETATLKCYPIPRHDTVYWYQQGPGQDPQFLISFYEKMQSDKGSIPDRFSAQQFSDYHSELNMSSLELGDSALYFCASSSTGAGQPQHFGDGTRLSIL.

This clone was seen a single time. V gene TRBV28 combines with J gene TRBJ1-2; the D gene is possibly TRBD1 (6 bases). V shed 10 bases and J shed 3 bases, with 27 bases lying between them. Germline-derived CDR1 and CDR2 are MDHEN and SYDVKM. CDR3 length: 17 amino acids. The CDR3 loop reads CAIRGINRGGVYYGYTF. The CDR3 bases are TGTGCCATCCGGGGAATAAATCGCGGGGGCGTATACTATGGCTACACCTTC.

This chain links TRBV6-2 or TRBV6-3 with TRBJ2-2, with 8 bases aligning to TRBD2. Germline V gives CDR1 MNHEY, CDR2 SVGEGT. This CDR3 region has 15 residues. V shed 6 bases, J shed 5 bases, and the junction held 8 bases outside the gene matches. CDR3 coding DNA: TGTGCCAGCAGCCCCAGCGGGGGCAGAACCGGGGAGCTGTTTTTT. Residues: CASSPSGGRTGELFF.

The chain recombines TRBV29-1 with TRBJ1-2; D is perhaps TRBD1 (6 bases). V lost 7 bases and J 1 base, leaving 19 bases between the germline ends. The CDR3 runs to 15 residues. Germline V gene sequence: CDR1 SQVTM, CDR2 ANQGSEA. CDR3 in amino acids: CSANLNLDSNYGYTF. In DNA form, the CDR3 reads TGCAGCGCTAACTTAAATCTGGACAGTAACTATGGCTACACCTTC.

This chain connects TRBV6-2 or TRBV6-3 to TRBJ2-1, with D maybe TRBD1 (5 bases). Germline V gives CDR1 MNHEY, CDR2 SVGEGT. The CDR3 has 14 amino acids. The V and J ends lost 1 base and 4 bases respectively, with 8 bases between them. The CDR3 coding sequence is TGTGCCAGCAGTTACTTCAGGGCATACAATGAGCAGTTCTTC. It translates to CASSYFRAYNEQFF.

The chain links TRBV19 to TRBJ2-3; 10 positions agree with TRBD2. Losses at the gene ends were 6 bases for V and 1 base for J; bases not matched to a gene: 1. Germline CDR1 reads LNHDA; CDR2 reads SQIVND (reference sequence). CDR3 size: 14 residues. The DNA for the CDR3 is TGTGCCAGTAGCGGGACTAGCGGCACAGATACGCAGTATTTT. Its protein is CASSGTSGTDTQYF. The full variable domain, with the rest looked up from reference TRBV19 and TRBJ2-3, is DGGITQSPKYLFRKEGQNVTLSCEQNLNHDAMYWYRQDPGQGLRLIYYSQIVNDFQKGDIAEGYSVSREKKESFPLTVTSAQKNPTAFYLCASSGTSGTDTQYFGPGTRLTVL.

The chain recombines TRBV25-1 with TRBJ1-2; unclear D gene. Germline V CDR1 and CDR2: MGHDK, SYGVNS. This CDR3 has 13 residues. Trimming removed 0 bases at V and 8 bases at J, with 10 bases between. The CDR3 DNA follows: TGTGCCAGCAGTGAATATGGAGGGAACGGCTACACCTTC. This encodes CASSEYGGNGYTF.

The chain has TRBV4-1 and TRBJ2-1, with 7 bases fitting TRBD2. This CDR3 is 14 amino acids long. Trimming removed 7 bases from V and 7 bases from J; junction bases left unmatched: 10. Germline CDR1 MGHRA, CDR2 YSYEKL. The CDR3: CASTPLGGVNEQFF. The CDR3 coding sequence is TGCGCCAGCACCCCGTTGGGGGGGGTAAATGAGCAGTTCTTC.

This clone occurred once. This sequence joins TRBV6-5 and TRBJ2-7; D unresolved. Per germline, CDR1 MNHEY and CDR2 SVGAGI. V was pared by 6 bases and J by 0 bases, with 6 bases between. The length of the CDR3 is 12 residues. The CDR3 spells CASRTSSYEQYF. CDR3 nucleotide sequence: TGTGCCAGCAGAACAAGCTCCTACGAGCAGTACTTC.

This rearrangement joins TRBV5-8 to TRBJ2-7; 7 bases line up with TRBD1. The CDR3 has 15 residues. After removal of 4 bases from V and 4 bases from J, the junction contained 11 bases not matched to a gene. Germline V lookup: CDR1 SGHTS, CDR2 YDEGEE. The CDR3 sequence is CASSLTGFGKYEQYF. Written as DNA, the CDR3 is TGTGCCAGCAGCCTGACAGGGTTTGGGAAGTACGAGCAGTACTTC.

The rearrangement links TRBV29-1 to TRBJ1-2, with D possibly being TRBD1 (5 bases). CDR1 is SQVTM, CDR2 ANQGSEA, per germline. V lost 2 bases and J 3 bases, leaving 7 bases between the germline ends. CDR3 length: 12 residues. CDR3 nucleotide sequence: TGCAGCGTTGAACCGGGGGACTATGGCTACACCTTC. This translates into CSVEPGDYGYTF.

This CDR3 is CASREREGQPQHF. DNA for the CDR3: TGTGCCAGCAGAGAAAGGGAGGGCCAGCCCCAGCATTTT. The gene calls are TRBV2 and TRBJ1-5; D not certain. V lost 6 bases and J 7 bases, leaving 13 bases between the germline ends. Germline V gene sequence: CDR1 SNHLY, CDR2 FYNNEI. The CDR3 sequence is 13 residues long.

The V gene is TRBV2, the J gene TRBJ1-6; 10 bases match TRBD1. This CDR3 has 14 residues. V lost 8 bases and J lost 9; bases outside the gene matches: 7. CDR1 is SNHLY and CDR2 is FYNNEI in the germline V gene. The CDR3 sequence: CASAGQGGSSPLHF. The DNA of the CDR3 is TGTGCCAGCGCCGGACAGGGGGGCAGTTCACCCCTCCACTTT.

The rearrangement joins TRBV4-3 to TRBJ2-7, with TRBD2 identical over 8 bases. Germline V lookup: CDR1 LGHNA, CDR2 YSLEER. V was pared by 4 bases and J by 7 bases, with 18 bases of the junction left unmatched. The CDR3 spans 17 residues. Here the CDR3 reads CASSLGGTGTSLREQYF. CDR3 sequence (DNA): TGCGCCAGCAGCCTTGGGGGCACCGGGACTAGTCTACGGGAGCAGTACTTC.

This chain joins TRBV14 and TRBJ1-1; possibly TRBD1 for D (5 bases). Per the germline V gene, CDR1 is SGHDN and CDR2 is FVKESK. The CDR3 has 13 residues. The V end lost 4 bases, the J end lost 4 bases, and 10 bases lay between the germline ends. The CDR3 sequence is CASSLIGGTEAFF. DNA for the CDR3: TGTGCCAGCAGCCTAATCGGGGGCACTGAAGCTTTCTTT.

The chain joins TRBV19 to TRBJ2-5; tentative D call: TRBD1 (5 bases). Germline CDR1 reads LNHDA; CDR2 reads SQIVND (reference sequence). The CDR3 totals 13 residues. V lost 1 base, J lost 3 bases, and 6 bases lay in between. This chain's CDR3 is CASSIGGEETQYF. Here the CDR3 DNA reads TGTGCCAGTAGTATAGGGGGCGAAGAGACCCAGTACTTC. The full variable domain, completed using reference TRBV19 and TRBJ2-5, is DGGITQSPKYLFRKEGQNVTLSCEQNLNHDAMYWYRQDPGQGLRLIYYSQIVNDFQKGDIAEGYSVSREKKESFPLTVTSAQKNPTAFYLCASSIGGEETQYFGPGTRLLVL.

J is TRBJ1-4 and V is TRBV29-1, with no clear D. Trimming took 6 bases from V and 7 from J, leaving 9 bases between them. Germline V gives CDR1 SQVTM, CDR2 ANQGSEA. This CDR3 is built from 11 residues. The CDR3 nucleotides are TGCAGCGTCCAACTGGGTGAAAAACTGTTTTTT. Amino acid sequence: CSVQLGEKLFF. Filled out from reference TRBV29-1 and TRBJ1-4, the complete variable domain reads SAVISQKPSRDICQRGTSLTIQCQVDSQVTMMFWYRQQPGQSLTLIATANQGSEATYESGFVIDKFPISRPNLTFSTLTVSNMSPEDSSIYLCSVQLGEKLFFGSGTQLSVL.

This chain uses TRBV6-4 with TRBJ2-2; D may be TRBD2 (5 bases). Between the trimmed V and J ends, which lost 8 bases and 5 bases, there was a span of 15 bases. Per germline, CDR1 MRHNA and CDR2 SNTAGT. CDR3 length: 14 residues. The CDR3 nucleotides are TGTGCCAGCTCAAGGGAAGGCGGGACCGGGGAGCTGTTTTTT. It encodes CASSREGGTGELFF.

The CDR3 sequence is CASSLYEGNTEAFF. DNA for the CDR3: TGTGCCAGCAGCTTATACGAGGGGAACACTGAAGCTTTCTTT. The rearrangement joins TRBV7-2 to TRBJ1-1; no definite D call. The CDR3 extends over 14 amino acids. Looked up from germline, CDR1 is SGHTA and CDR2 is FQGNSA. The V gene lost 2 bases and the J gene lost 1 base, with 8 bases spanning the gap.

This sequence joins TRBV18 and TRBJ2-3, with TRBD2 matching 10 bases. This CDR3 spans 17 amino acids. Looked up from germline, CDR1 is KGHSH and CDR2 is LQKENI. After removal of 3 bases from V and 1 base from J, the junction contained 7 bases not matched to a gene. CDR3 in amino acids: CASSPVLAGGGTDTQYF. As DNA, the CDR3 is TGTGCCAGCTCACCGGTCTTAGCGGGAGGTGGCACAGATACGCAGTATTTT.

DNA of the CDR3: TGTGCCAGCAGCCCATCGGGACAGGAAAACTATGGCTACACCTTC. Its translation: CASSPSGQENYGYTF. The V call is TRBV3-1 (or the pseudogene TRBV3-2), the J call TRBJ1-2; TRBD1 matches at 8 bases. The germline V gene has CDR1 LGHDT and CDR2 YNNKEL (reference sequence). Unmatched junction bases numbered 6, after V lost 4 bases and J lost 2 bases. The CDR3 sequence is 15 residues long.

V usage is TRBV5-1 and J usage is TRBJ1-3; TRBD1 agrees at 11 bases. J lost 7 bases, V lost 0 bases, and 3 bases had no gene match. Germline CDR1 and CDR2: SGHRS and YFSETQ. CDR3 length: 15 amino acids. The CDR3 bases are TGCGCCAGCAGCTTGGCTGGGACAGGGGGGAACACCATATATTTT. It yields the protein CASSLAGTGGNTIYF.

This clone has a handful of counts. The chain carries TRBV6-5 and TRBJ1-5, with a tentative D call TRBD1 (5 bases). Deletions cut 6 bases from V and 0 bases from J, with 9 bases between. This CDR3 is built from 14 residues. CDR1 and CDR2 (germline): MNHEY, SVGAGI. CDR3 sequence reads: CASRGRGSNQPQHF. The CDR3 bases are TGTGCCAGCAGGGGGAGGGGTAGCAATCAGCCCCAGCATTTT.

The chain joins TRBV28 to TRBJ1-4, with a weak D call TRBD1 (5 bases). CDR3 length: 15 residues. Trimming removed 2 bases from V and 5 bases from J, with 12 bases in between. Looked up from germline, CDR1 is MDHEN and CDR2 is SYDVKM. The CDR3 DNA follows: TGTGCCAGCAGTTTACCGGCAGGGATCAATGAAAAACTGTTTTTT. It codes for CASSLPAGINEKLFF.

The rearrangement links TRBV29-1 to TRBJ2-7; 9 nucleotides match TRBD2. V gave up 6 bases and J gave up 4 bases; unmatched junction bases: 10. The germline V gene encodes CDR1 SQVTM and CDR2 ANQGSEA. There are 14 residues in the CDR3. The CDR3: CSVDVAGVVYEQYF. The DNA of the CDR3 is TGCAGCGTGGATGTAGCGGGAGTTGTTTACGAGCAGTACTTC.

The rearrangement joins TRBV6-2 or TRBV6-3 to TRBJ2-5, with 7 positions matching TRBD1. Germline trimming cut 6 bases from V and 5 bases from J; bases unmatched to any gene: 9. The CDR3 is 14 amino acids. The germline V gene encodes CDR1 MNHEY and CDR2 SVGEGT. CDR3 sequence (DNA): TGTGCCAGCAGCCCTCGGACAGGCGAGGAGACCCAGTACTTC. Protein: CASSPRTGEETQYF.